The present entry profiles one TCR beta chain with its context. Its matching antigen is unknown. The junction shows a germline mismatch at one end, possibly a read error. The sample originates from a study of cytomegalovirus exposure and HLA in healthy donors. Study-level points and caveats: Highly shared sequence variants in one cluster were likely a sequencing artifact. Across donors, most TCRs were seen rarely, yet some public ones were widespread.

PCR amplification relied on 60 Vbeta primers (plus 13 Jbeta primers). Repertoires were generated with immunoSEQ multiplex PCR, while TCRdb's copy carries only in-frame clones and drops some. The sample has nearly 110,000 clones; 81% are singletons. The V gene's germline CDR1 is SSHAT and CDR2 FNYEAQ (reference sequence). The CDR3 loop spans 16 amino acids. This TCR was recovered from a man younger than 40 in good health and CMV-seronegative. The V gene is TRBV7-7, the J gene TRBJ2-3; 12 nucleotides line up with TRBD2. Sequencing was performed on PBMCs. CDR3 sequence reads: CASSLGLAGHTDTQYF. CDR3 in DNA: TGTGCTAGCAGCTTAGGACTAGCGGGACACACAGATACGCAGTATTTT. Based on the CDR3 plus reference TRBV7-7 and TRBJ2-3, the full variable domain is GAGVSQSPRYKVTKRGQDVTLRCDPISSHATLYWYQQALGQGPEFLTYFNYEAQPDKSGLPSDRFSAERPEGSISTLTIQRTEQRDSAMYRCASSLGLAGHTDTQYFGPGTRLTVL.